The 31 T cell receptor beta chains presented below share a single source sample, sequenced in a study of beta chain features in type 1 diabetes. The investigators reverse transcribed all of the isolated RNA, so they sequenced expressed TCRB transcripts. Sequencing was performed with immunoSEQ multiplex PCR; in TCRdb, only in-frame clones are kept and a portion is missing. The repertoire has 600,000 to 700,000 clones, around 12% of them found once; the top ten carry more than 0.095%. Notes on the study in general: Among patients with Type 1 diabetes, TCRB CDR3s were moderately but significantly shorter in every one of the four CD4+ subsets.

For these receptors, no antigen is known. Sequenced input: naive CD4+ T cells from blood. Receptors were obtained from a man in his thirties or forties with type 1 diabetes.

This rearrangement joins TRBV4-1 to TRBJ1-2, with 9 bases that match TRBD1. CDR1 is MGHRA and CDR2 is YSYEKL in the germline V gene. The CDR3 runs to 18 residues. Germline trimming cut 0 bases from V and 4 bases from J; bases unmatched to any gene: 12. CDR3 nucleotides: TGCGCCAGCAGCCAAGATCGAAATCCGGGACAGGGCGCCTATGGCTACACCTTC. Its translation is CASSQDRNPGQGAYGYTF.

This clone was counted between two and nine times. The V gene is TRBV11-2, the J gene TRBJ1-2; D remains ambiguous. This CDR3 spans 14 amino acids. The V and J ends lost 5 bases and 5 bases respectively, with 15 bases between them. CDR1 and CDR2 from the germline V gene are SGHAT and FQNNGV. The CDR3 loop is CASSPSSKQYGYTF. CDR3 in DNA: TGTGCCAGCAGCCCATCCAGCAAACAATATGGCTACACCTTC.

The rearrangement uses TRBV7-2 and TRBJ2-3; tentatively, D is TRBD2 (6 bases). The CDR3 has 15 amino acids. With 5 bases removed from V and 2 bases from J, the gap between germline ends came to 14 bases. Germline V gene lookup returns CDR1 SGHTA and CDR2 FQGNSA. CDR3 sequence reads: CASSRRLATTDTQYF. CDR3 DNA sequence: TGTGCCAGCAGCCGTCGGCTAGCGACCACAGATACGCAGTATTTT.

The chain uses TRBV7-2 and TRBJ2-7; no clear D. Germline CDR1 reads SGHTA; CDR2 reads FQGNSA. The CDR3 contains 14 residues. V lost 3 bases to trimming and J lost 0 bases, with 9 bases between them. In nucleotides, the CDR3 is TGTGCCAGCAGCTTGTCCGCGAGCTCCTACGAGCAGTACTTC. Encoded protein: CASSLSASSYEQYF.

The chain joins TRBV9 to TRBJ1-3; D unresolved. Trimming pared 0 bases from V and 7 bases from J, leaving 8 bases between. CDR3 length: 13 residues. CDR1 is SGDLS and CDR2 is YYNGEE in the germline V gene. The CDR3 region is CASSVESGNTIYF. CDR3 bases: TGTGCCAGCAGCGTAGAGTCCGGGAACACCATATATTTT. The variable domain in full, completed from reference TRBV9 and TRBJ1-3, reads DSGVTQTPKHLITATGQRVTLRCSPRSGDLSVYWYQQSLDQGLQFLIQYYNGEERAKGNILERFSAQQFPDLHSELNLSSLELGDSALYFCASSVESGNTIYFGEGSWLTVV.

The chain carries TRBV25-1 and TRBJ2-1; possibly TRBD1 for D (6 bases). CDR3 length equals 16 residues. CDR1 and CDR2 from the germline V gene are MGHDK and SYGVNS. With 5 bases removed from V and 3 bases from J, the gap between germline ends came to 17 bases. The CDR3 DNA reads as TGTGCCAGCAGTCCTTATTCACAGGGAGACTACAATGAGCAGTTCTTC. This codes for CASSPYSQGDYNEQFF. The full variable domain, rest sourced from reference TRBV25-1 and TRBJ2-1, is EADIYQTPRYLVIGTGKKITLECSQTMGHDKMYWYQQDPGMELHLIHYSYGVNSTEKGDLSSESTVSRIRTEHFPLTLESARPSHTSQYLCASSPYSQGDYNEQFFGPGTRLTVL.

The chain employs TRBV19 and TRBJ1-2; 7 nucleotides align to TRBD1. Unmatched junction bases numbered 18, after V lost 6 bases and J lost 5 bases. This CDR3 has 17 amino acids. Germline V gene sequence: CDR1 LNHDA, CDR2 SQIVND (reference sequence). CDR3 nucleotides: TGTGCCAGTAGATCGAGAGGACAGGAGATTCCCATTTATGGCTACACCTTC. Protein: CASRSRGQEIPIYGYTF.

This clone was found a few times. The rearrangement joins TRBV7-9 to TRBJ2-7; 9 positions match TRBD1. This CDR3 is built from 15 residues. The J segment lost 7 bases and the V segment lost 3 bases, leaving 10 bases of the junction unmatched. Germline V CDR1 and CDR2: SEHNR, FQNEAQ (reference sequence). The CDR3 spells CASSLVGQGTEEQYF. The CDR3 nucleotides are TGTGCCAGCAGCTTGGTCGGACAGGGGACGGAAGAGCAGTACTTC. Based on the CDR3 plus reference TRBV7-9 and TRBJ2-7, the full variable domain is DTGVSQNPRHKITKRGQNVTFRCDPISEHNRLYWYRQTLGQGPEFLTYFQNEAQLEKSRLLSDRFSAERPKGSFSTLEIQRTEQGDSAMYLCASSLVGQGTEEQYFGPGTRLTVT.

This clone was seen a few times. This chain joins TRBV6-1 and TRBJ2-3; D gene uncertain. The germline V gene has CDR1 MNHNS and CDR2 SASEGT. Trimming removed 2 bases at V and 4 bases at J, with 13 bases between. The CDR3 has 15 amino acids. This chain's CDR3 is CASSEIGPGSDTQYF. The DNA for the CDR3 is TGTGCCAGCAGTGAAATCGGGCCAGGATCAGATACGCAGTATTTT.

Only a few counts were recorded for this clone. CDR3 sequence reads: CASRGQNEQYF. The DNA for the CDR3 is TGTGCCAGCAGGGGACAGAACGAGCAGTACTTC. The chain links TRBV6-1 to TRBJ2-7, with 7 bases identical to TRBD1. Germline CDR1 reads MNHNS; CDR2 reads SASEGT. Germline trimming cut 6 bases from V and 5 bases from J; bases unmatched to any gene: 1. The CDR3 consists of 11 residues.

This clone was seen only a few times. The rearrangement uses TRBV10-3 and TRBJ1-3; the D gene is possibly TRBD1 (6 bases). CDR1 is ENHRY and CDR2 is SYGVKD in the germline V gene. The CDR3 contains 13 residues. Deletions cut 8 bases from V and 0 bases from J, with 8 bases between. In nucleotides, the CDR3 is TGTGCCATCGGGGACACCTCTGGAAACACCATATATTTT. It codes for CAIGDTSGNTIYF.

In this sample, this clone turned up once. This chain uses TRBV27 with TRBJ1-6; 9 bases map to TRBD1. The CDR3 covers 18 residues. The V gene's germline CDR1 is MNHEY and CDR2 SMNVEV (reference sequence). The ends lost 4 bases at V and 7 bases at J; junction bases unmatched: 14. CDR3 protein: CASSSPTGQGHRNSPLHF. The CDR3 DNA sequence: TGTGCCAGCAGTTCGCCAACGGGACAGGGACATCGGAATTCACCCCTCCACTTT.

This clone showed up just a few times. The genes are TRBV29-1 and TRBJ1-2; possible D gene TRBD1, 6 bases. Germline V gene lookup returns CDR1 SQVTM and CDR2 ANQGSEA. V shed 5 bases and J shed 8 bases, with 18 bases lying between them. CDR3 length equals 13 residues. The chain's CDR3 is CSVSIEGVRGYTF. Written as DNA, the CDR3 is TGCAGCGTTAGTATCGAGGGGGTTCGGGGCTACACCTTC.

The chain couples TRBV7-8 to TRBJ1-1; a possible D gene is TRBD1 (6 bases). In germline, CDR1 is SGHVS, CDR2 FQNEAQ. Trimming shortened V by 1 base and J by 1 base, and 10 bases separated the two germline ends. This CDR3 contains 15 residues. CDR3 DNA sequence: TGTGCCAGCAGCTTAGAGGCAGGGGCGAACACTGAAGCTTTCTTT. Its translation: CASSLEAGANTEAFF.

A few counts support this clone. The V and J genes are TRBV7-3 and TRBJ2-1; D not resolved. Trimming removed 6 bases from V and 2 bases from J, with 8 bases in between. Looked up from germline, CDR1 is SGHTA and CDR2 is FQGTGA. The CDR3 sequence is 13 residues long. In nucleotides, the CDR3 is TGTGCCAGCAGAAATGGGCCCTACAATGAGCAGTTCTTC. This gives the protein CASRNGPYNEQFF.

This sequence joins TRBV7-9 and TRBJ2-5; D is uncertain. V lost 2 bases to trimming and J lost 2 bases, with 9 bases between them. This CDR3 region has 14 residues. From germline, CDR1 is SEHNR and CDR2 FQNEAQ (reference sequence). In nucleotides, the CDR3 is TGTGCCAGCAGCTTAAATCTGATGCAAGAGACCCAGTACTTC. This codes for CASSLNLMQETQYF.

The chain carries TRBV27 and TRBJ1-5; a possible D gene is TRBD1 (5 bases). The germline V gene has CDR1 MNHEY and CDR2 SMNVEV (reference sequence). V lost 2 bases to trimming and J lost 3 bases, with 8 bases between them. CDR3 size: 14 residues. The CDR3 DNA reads TGTGCCAGCAGTTTACAGGGATTCAATCAGCCCCAGCATTTT. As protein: CASSLQGFNQPQHF.

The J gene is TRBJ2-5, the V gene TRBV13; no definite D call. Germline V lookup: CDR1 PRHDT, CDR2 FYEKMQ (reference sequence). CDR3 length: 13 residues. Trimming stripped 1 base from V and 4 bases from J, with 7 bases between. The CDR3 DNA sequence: TGTGCCAGCAGCTTAGTCCGGTTAGAGACCCAGTACTTC. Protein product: CASSLVRLETQYF.

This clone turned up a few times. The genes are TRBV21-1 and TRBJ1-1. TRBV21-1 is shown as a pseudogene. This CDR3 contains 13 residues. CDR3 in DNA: TGTGCCAGCAGCAAAGCGAGTACAACTGAAGCTTTCTTT. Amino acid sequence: CASSKASTTEAFF.

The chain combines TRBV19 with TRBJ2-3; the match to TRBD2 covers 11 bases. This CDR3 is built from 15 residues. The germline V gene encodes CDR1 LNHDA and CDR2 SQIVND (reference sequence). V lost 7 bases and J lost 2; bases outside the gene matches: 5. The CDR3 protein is CASTKGLAATDTQYF. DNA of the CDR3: TGTGCCAGTACCAAGGGACTAGCGGCCACAGATACGCAGTATTTT.

The CDR3: CASSEMGVNNSPLHF. CDR3 sequence (DNA): TGTGCCAGCAGTGAAATGGGTGTAAATAATTCACCCCTCCACTTT. This chain uses TRBV6-1 with TRBJ1-6; unclear D gene. Germline CDR1 and CDR2: MNHNS and SASEGT. The V gene lost 2 bases and the J gene lost 5 bases, with 10 bases spanning the gap. This CDR3 has 15 amino acids.

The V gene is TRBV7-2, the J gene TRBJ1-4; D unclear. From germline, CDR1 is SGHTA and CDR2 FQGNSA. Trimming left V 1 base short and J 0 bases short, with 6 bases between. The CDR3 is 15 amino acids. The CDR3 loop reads CASSLGSATNEKLFF. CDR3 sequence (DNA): TGTGCCAGCAGCTTAGGAAGTGCAACTAATGAAAAACTGTTTTTT.

The CDR3 DNA is TGTGCCAGCAGTTTTGACAGGGACTATCAGCCCCAGCATTTT. It codes for CASSFDRDYQPQHF. The chain carries TRBV27 and TRBJ1-5; 7 bases map to TRBD1. In germline, CDR1 is MNHEY, CDR2 SMNVEV (reference sequence). This CDR3 spans 14 amino acids. The V segment lost 3 bases and the J segment 5 bases; nucleotides outside the gene matches: 4.

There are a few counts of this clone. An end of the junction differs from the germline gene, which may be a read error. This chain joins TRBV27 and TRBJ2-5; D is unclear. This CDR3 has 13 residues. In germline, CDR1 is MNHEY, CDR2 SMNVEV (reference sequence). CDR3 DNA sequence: TGTGCCAGCAGTTTGAACTACCAAGGGACCCAGTACTTC. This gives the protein CASSLNYQGTQYF.

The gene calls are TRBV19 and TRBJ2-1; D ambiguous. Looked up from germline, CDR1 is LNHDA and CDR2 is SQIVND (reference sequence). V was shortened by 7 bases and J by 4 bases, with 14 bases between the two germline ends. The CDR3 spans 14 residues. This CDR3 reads CASTGRNSYNEQFF. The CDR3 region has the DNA TGTGCCAGTACGGGCAGGAACTCTTACAATGAGCAGTTCTTC. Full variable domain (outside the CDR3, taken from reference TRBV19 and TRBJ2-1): DGGITQSPKYLFRKEGQNVTLSCEQNLNHDAMYWYRQDPGQGLRLIYYSQIVNDFQKGDIAEGYSVSREKKESFPLTVTSAQKNPTAFYLCASTGRNSYNEQFFGPGTRLTVL.

The CDR3 nucleotides are TGCGCCAGCAGCCCGGACAGTGGGACCTACGAGCAGTACTTC. It is translated as CASSPDSGTYEQYF. J is TRBJ2-7 and V is TRBV5-1, with D tentatively TRBD1 (6 bases). Deletions cut 4 bases from V and 2 bases from J, with 13 bases between. The CDR3 is 14 residues long. Germline values: CDR1 SGHRS, CDR2 YFSETQ.

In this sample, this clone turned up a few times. CDR3 DNA sequence: TGTGCCATCAGTGTCTCTAGCACAGATACGCAGTATTTT. It encodes CAISVSSTDTQYF. This chain joins TRBV10-3 and TRBJ2-3; unclear D gene. This CDR3 has 13 residues. Per the germline V gene, CDR1 is ENHRY and CDR2 is SYGVKD. V gave up 4 bases and J gave up 0 bases, with 5 bases separating them.

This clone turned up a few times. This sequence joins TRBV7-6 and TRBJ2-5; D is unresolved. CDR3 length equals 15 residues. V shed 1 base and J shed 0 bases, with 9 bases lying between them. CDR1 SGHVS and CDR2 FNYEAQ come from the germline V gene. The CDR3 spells CASSLGREYQETQYF. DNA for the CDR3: TGTGCCAGCAGCTTAGGCCGAGAGTACCAAGAGACCCAGTACTTC.

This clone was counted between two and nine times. This chain's CDR3 is CASSAGTGTYNEQFF. The CDR3 coding sequence is TGTGCCAGCAGCGCCGGGACAGGGACCTACAATGAGCAGTTCTTC. The chain couples TRBV5-4 to TRBJ2-1; the match to TRBD1 covers 9 bases. The CDR3 is 15 amino acids. Germline trimming cut 4 bases from V and 2 bases from J; bases unmatched to any gene: 4. The germline V gene has CDR1 SGHNT and CDR2 YYREEE (reference sequence).

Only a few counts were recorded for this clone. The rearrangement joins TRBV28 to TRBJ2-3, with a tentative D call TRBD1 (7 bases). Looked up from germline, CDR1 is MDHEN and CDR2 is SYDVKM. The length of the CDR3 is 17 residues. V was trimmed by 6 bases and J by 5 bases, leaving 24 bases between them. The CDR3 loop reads CASSRGARVATKDTQYF. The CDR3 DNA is TGTGCCAGCAGCAGGGGGGCCAGGGTGGCCACAAAAGATACGCAGTATTTT.

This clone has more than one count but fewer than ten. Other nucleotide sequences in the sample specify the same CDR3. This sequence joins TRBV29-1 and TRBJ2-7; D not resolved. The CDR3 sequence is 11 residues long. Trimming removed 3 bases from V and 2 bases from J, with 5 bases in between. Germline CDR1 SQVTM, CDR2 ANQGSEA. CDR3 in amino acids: CSVDTAYEQYF. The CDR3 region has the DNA TGCAGCGTTGATACAGCCTACGAGCAGTACTTC.